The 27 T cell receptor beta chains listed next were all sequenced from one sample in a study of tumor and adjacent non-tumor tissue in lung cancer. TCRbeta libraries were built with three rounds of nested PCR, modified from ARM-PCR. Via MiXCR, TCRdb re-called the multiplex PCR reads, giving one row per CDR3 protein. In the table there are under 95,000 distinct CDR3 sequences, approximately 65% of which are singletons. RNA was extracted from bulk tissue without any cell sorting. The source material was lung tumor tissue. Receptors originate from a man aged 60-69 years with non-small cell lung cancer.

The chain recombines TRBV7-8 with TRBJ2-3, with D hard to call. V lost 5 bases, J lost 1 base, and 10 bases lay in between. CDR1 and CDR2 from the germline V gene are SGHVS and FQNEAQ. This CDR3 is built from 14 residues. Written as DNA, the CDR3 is TGTGCCAGCAGCAGTGAAGGCGGCACAGATACGCAGTATTTT. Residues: CASSSEGGTDTQYF.

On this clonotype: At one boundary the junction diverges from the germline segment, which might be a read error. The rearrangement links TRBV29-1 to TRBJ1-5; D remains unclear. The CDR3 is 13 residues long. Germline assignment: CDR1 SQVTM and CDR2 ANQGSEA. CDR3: CSVVLSPNHPQHF. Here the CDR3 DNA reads TGCAGCGTGGTACTATCGCCGAATCATCCCCAGCATTTT.

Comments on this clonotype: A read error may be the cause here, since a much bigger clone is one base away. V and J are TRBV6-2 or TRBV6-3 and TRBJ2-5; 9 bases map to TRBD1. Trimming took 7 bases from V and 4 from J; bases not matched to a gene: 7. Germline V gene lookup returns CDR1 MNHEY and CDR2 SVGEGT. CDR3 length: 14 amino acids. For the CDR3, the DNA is TGTGCCAGCATGACAGGGGGTATTTTAGAGACCCAGTACTTC. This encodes CASMTGGILETQYF.

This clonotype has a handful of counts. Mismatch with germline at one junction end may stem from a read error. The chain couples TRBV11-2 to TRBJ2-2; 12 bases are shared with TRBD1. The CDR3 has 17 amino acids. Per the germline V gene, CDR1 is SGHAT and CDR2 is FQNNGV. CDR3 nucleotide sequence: TGTGCCAGCAGCTTAGTAACCGGGACAGGGGGCACCGGGGAGCCGTTTTTT. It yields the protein CASSLVTGTGGTGEPFF.

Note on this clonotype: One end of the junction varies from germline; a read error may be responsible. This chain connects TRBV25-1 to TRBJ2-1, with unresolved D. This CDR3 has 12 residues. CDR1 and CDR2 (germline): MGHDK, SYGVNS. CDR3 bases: TGCGCCAGCAGTGTTAGTGGGAATGAGCAGTTCTTC. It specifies CASSVSGNEQFF. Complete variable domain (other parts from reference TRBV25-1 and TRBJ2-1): EADIYQTPRYLVIGTGKKITLECSQTMGHDKMYWYQQDPGMELHLIHYSYGVNSTEKGDLSSESTVSRIRTEHFPLTLESARPSHTSQYLCASSVSGNEQFFGPGTRLTVL.

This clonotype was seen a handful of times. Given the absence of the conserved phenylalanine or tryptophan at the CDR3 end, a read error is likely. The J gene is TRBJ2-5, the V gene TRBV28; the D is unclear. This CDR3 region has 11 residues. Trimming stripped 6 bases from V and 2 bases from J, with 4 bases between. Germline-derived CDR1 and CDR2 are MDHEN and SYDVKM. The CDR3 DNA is TGTGCCAGCAGGGAGCAAGAGACCCAGTACTCC. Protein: CASREQETQYS.

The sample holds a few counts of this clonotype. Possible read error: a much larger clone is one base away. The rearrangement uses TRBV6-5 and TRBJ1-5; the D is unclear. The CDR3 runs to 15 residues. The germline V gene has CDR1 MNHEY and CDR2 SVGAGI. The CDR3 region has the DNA TGTGCCAACAGTTACGATCAATATAGCAATCAGCCCCAGCATTTT. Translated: CANSYDQYSNQPQHF.

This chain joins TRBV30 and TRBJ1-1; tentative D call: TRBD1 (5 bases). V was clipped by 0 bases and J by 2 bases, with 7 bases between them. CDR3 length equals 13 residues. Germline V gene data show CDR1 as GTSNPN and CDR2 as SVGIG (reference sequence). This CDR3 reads CAWSVQGNTEAFF. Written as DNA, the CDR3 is TGTGCCTGGAGTGTGCAGGGAAACACTGAAGCTTTCTTT.

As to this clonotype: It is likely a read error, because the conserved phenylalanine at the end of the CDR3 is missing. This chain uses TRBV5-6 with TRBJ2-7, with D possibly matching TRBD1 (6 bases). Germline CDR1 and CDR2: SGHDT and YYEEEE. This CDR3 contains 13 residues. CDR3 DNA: TGTGCCAGCAGCTATGACAGGTCCTACAAGCAGTACCTC. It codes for CASSYDRSYKQYL.

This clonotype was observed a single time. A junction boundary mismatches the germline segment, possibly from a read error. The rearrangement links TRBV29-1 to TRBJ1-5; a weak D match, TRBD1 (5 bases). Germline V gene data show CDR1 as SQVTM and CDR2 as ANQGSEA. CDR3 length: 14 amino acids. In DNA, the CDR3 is TGCTGCGTTGTGGCGGAGGGGCCCCATCAGCCCCAGCATTTC. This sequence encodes CCVVAEGPHQPQHF.

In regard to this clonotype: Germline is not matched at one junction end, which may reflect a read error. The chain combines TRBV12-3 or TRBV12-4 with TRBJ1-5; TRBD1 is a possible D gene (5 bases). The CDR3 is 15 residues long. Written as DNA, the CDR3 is TGTGCTAGCAGTAGACAGCGGCAGGGCAATCAGCCCCAGCATTTT. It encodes CASSRQRQGNQPQHF.

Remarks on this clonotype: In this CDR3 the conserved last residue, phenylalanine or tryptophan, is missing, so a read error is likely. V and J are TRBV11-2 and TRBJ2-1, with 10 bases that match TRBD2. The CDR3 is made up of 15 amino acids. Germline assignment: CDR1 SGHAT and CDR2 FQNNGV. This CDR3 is CVSSSRTSGYNEQFL. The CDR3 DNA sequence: TGTGTCAGCAGCTCCCGGACTAGCGGCTACAATGAGCAGTTCTTG.

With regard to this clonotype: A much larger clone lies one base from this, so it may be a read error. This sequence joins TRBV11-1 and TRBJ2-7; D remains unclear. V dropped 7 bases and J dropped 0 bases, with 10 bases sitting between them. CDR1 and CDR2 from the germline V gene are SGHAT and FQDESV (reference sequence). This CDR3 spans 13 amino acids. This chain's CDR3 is CASNVSRSYEQYF. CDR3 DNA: TGTGCCAGCAATGTTTCCCGCTCCTACGAGCAGTACTTC.

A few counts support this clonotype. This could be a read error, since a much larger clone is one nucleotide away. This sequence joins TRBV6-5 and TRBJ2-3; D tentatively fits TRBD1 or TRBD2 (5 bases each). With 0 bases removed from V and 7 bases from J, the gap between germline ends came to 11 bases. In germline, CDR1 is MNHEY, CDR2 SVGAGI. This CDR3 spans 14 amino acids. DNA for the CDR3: TGTGCCAGCAGTTACTCTAGGGACGGGAATACGCAGTATTTT. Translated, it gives CASSYSRDGNTQYF.

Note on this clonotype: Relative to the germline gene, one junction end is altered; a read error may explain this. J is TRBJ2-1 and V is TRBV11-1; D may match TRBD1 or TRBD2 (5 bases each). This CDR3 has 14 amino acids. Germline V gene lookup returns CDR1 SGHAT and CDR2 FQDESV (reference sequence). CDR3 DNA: TGTGCCAGCGGCTTAGTCAGTGGGGGAACTGAGGAGTTCTTC. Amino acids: CASGLVSGGTEEFF.

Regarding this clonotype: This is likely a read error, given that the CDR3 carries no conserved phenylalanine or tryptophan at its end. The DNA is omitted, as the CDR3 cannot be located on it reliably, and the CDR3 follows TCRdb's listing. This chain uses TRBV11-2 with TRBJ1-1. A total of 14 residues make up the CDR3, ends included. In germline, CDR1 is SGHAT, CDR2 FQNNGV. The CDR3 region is CASTLDRMNTEAFS.

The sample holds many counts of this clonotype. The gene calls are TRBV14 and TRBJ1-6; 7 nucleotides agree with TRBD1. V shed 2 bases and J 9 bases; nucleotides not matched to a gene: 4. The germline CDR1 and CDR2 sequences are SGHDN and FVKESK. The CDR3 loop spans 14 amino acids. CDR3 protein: CASSQNRGGSPLHF. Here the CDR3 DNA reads TGTGCCAGCAGCCAAAACAGGGGAGGTTCACCCCTCCACTTT.

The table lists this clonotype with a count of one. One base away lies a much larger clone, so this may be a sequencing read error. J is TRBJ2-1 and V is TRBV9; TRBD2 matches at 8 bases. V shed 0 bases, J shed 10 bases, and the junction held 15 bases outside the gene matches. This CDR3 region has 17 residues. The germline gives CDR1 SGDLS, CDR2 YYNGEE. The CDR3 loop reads CASSVEGTVAGMEEQFF. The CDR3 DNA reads TGTGCCAGCAGCGTAGAGGGGACGGTAGCGGGAATGGAAGAGCAGTTCTTC.

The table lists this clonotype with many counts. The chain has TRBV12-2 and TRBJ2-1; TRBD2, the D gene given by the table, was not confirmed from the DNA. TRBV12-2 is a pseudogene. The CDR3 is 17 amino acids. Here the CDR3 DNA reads TGTGCAAGTCGCTTAGCGACTAGCGGGAGCTCCTACAATGAGCAGTTCTTC. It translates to CASRLATSGSSYNEQFF.

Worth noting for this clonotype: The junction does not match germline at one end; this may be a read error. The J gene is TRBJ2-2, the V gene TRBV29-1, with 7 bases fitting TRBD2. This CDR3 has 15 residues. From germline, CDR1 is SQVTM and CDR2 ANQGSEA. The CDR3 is CSVVMGAGASRELFF. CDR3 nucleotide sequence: TGCAGCGTTGTCATGGGCGCGGGAGCTAGTCGGGAACTGTTTTTT.

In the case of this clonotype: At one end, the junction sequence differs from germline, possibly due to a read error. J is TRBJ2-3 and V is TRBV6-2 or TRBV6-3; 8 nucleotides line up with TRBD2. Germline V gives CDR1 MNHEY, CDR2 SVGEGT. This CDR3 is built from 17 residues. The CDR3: CAGSYRTGGPSTDRQYF. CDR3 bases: TGTGCCGGCAGTTACAGGACGGGAGGGCCCAGCACAGATAGGCAGTATTTT.

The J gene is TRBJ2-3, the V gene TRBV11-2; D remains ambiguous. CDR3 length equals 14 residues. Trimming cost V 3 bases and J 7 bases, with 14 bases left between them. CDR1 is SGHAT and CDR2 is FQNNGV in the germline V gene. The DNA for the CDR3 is TGTGCCAGCAGCTTGATGTGGAGATCAAATACGCAGTATTTT. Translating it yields CASSLMWRSNTQYF.

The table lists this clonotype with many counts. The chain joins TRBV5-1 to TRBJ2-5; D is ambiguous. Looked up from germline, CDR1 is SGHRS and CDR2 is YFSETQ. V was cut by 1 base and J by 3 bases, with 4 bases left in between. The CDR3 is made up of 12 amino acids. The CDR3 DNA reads TGCGCCAGCAGCTTGTTCGAAGAGACCCAGTACTTC. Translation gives CASSLFEETQYF.

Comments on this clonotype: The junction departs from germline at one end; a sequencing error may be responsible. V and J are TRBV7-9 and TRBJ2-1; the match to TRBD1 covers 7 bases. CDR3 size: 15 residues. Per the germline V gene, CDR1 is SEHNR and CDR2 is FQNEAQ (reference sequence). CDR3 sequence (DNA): TGTGCCAACAGCTTAGGCCAGGGGGTCCCTAATGAGCAGTTCTTC. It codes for CANSLGQGVPNEQFF.

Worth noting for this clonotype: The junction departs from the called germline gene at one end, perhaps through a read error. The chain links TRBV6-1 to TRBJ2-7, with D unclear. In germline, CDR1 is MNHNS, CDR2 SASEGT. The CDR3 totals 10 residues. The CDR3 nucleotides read TGTACCAGCGTCCGGGCCGAGCAGTACTTC. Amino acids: CTSVRAEQYF.

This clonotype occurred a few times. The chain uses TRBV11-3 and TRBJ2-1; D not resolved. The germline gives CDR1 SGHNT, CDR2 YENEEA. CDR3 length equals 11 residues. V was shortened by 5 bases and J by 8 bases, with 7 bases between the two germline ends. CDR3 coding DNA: TGTGCCAGCAGCGAGGCGCATGAGCAGTTCTTC. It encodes CASSEAHEQFF.

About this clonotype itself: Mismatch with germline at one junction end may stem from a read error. CDR3 sequence: CASRRGLGNQLQHF. DNA for the CDR3: TGTGCCAGCAGGCGGGGCCTAGGCAATCAGCTCCAGCATTTT. The chain has TRBV12-3 or TRBV12-4 and TRBJ1-5, with a possible D match to TRBD1 (5 bases). CDR3 size: 14 residues.